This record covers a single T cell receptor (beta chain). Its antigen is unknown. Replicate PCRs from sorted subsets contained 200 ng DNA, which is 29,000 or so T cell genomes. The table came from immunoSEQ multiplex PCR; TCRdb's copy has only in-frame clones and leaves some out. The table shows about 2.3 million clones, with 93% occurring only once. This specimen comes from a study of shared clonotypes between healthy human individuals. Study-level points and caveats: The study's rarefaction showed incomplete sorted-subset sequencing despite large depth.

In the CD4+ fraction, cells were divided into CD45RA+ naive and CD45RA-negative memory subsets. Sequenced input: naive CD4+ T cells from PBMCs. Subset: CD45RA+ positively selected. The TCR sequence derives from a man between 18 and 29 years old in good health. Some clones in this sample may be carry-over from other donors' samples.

Here the CDR3 DNA reads TGTGCCAGCAGCTTAGCGCGACTAGCGGGAGGGGTGGATGAGCAGTTCTTC. It is translated as CASSLARLAGGVDEQFF. The V call is TRBV7-6, the J call TRBJ2-1; 14 positions match TRBD2. From germline, CDR1 is SGHVS and CDR2 FNYEAQ. V gave up 0 bases and J gave up 8 bases; unmatched junction bases: 6. The CDR3 has 17 amino acids.